A selection of T cell receptor beta chains follows, all from one sample in a study of response to subunit inactivated influenza vaccine. TCRdb recomputed calls from the RT-PCR reads with MiXCR, one row per CDR3 protein. The sample holds about 180,000 distinct CDR3 sequences, around 10% seen once. This specimen consisted of CD8+ T cells sorted from PBMCs, obtained roughly 24 months after vaccination. Every receptor here comes from a man aged 45 to 70 who received an inactivated influenza vaccine. Both conserved end residues are part of each CDR3. The order of the fields is CDR3 protein, CDR3 DNA, clone size, CDR3 length, J gene, V gene, D gene. A D gene is named only where the DNA matches it firmly. Size is stated for part of the rows, as once, few or many counts, or as a class when the clone is expanded.

CDR3: CASSQEIGTGSNEQFF
DNA: TGCGCCAGCAGCCAAGAGATAGGGACGGGCAGCAATGAGCAGTTCTTC
size: many
length: 16
J: TRBJ2-1
V: TRBV4-3
D: NA

CDR3: CASSYSDQGSPYEQYF
DNA: TGTGCCAGCAGTTACTCGGATCAGGGGAGCCCCTACGAGCAGTACTTC
size: few
length: 16
J: TRBJ2-7
V: TRBV6-2/TRBV6-3
D: NA

CDR3: CASTPGSYNEQFF
DNA: TGTGCCAGCACTCCTGGGAGCTACAATGAGCAGTTCTTC
size: NA
length: 13
J: TRBJ2-1
V: TRBV12-3/TRBV12-4
D: NA

CDR3: CATSETIQETQYF
DNA: TGTGCCACCAGTGAAACGATACAAGAGACCCAGTACTTC
size: few
length: 13
J: TRBJ2-5
V: TRBV24-1
D: NA

CDR3: CASSQGGDKRTQYF
DNA: TGTGCCAGCAGTCAGGGAGGGGATAAGAGAACCCAGTACTTC
size: few
length: 14
J: TRBJ2-5
V: TRBV12-3/TRBV12-4
D: TRBD2

CDR3: CAIRPDSSYEQYF
DNA: TGTGCCATCAGACCCGACAGCTCCTACGAGCAGTACTTC
size: NA
length: 13
J: TRBJ2-7
V: TRBV10-3
D: NA

CDR3: CASGAGSTEAFF
DNA: TGTGCCAGCGGGGCAGGATCCACTGAAGCTTTCTTT
size: few
length: 12
J: TRBJ1-1
V: TRBV7-9
D: NA

CDR3: CASSLGPPPYDQYF
DNA: TGTGCCAGCAGTTTAGGTCCTCCCCCCTACGATCAGTACTTC
size: NA
length: 14
J: TRBJ2-7
V: TRBV12-3/TRBV12-4
D: NA

CDR3: CASSLAGGLYNEQFF
DNA: TGCGCCAGCAGCTTAGCGGGAGGCCTATACAATGAGCAGTTCTTC
size: many
length: 15
J: TRBJ2-1
V: TRBV5-1
D: TRBD2

CDR3: CASSLSALEVNEQYF
DNA: TGTGCCAGCAGTCTGAGCGCCCTGGAGGTCAACGAGCAGTACTTC
size: once
length: 15
J: TRBJ2-7
V: TRBV6-2/TRBV6-3
D: NA

CDR3: CATVRKGEVETQYF
DNA: TGTGCCACCGTCCGTAAGGGAGAGGTAGAGACCCAGTACTTC
size: NA
length: 14
J: TRBJ2-5
V: TRBV5-6
D: NA

CDR3: CASSWDGSTDTQYF
DNA: TGTGCCAGCAGTTGGGACGGTAGCACAGATACGCAGTATTTT
size: NA
length: 14
J: TRBJ2-3
V: TRBV12-3/TRBV12-4
D: NA

CDR3: CASSLVGTAKETQYF
DNA: TGTGCCAGCAGCTTGGTGGGGACTGCCAAAGAGACCCAGTACTTC
size: few
length: 15
J: TRBJ2-5
V: TRBV5-5
D: NA

CDR3: CASSLAPGGVSYEQYF
DNA: TGCGCCAGCAGCTTGGCCCCAGGGGGAGTTTCCTACGAGCAGTACTTC
size: many
length: 16
J: TRBJ2-7
V: TRBV5-1
D: TRBD1

CDR3: CASGIWTSGTYNEQFF
DNA: TGTGCCAGCGGGATCTGGACTAGCGGAACGTACAATGAGCAGTTCTTC
size: many
length: 16
J: TRBJ2-1
V: TRBV12-3/TRBV12-4
D: TRBD2

CDR3: CASSGQGAEGNEQFF
DNA: TGTGCCAGCAGCGGACAGGGGGCGGAAGGAAATGAGCAGTTCTTC
size: NA
length: 15
J: TRBJ2-1
V: TRBV11-3
D: TRBD1

CDR3: CAISEFWTGQATGELFF
DNA: TGTGCCATCAGTGAGTTTTGGACAGGTCAGGCCACCGGGGAGCTGTTTTTT
size: few
length: 17
J: TRBJ2-2
V: TRBV10-3
D: TRBD1

CDR3: CASSQGTGWGYEQYF
DNA: TGCGCCAGCAGCCAAGGTACAGGGTGGGGTTACGAGCAGTACTTC
size: few
length: 15
J: TRBJ2-7
V: TRBV4-3
D: NA

CDR3: CASSRTSGEQYF
DNA: TGTGCCAGCAGCCGGACCTCCGGTGAGCAGTACTTC
size: NA
length: 12
J: TRBJ2-7
V: TRBV7-9
D: NA

CDR3: CASSPEAGGGYNEQFF
DNA: TGTGCCAGCAGCCCAGAAGCGGGAGGGGGGTACAATGAGCAGTTCTTC
size: few
length: 16
J: TRBJ2-1
V: TRBV4-2
D: TRBD2

CDR3: CASSQNRDIDEQYF
DNA: TGCGCCAGCAGCCAAAACAGGGATATCGACGAGCAGTACTTC
size: NA
length: 14
J: TRBJ2-7
V: TRBV4-3
D: NA

CDR3: CATSRDPSGVGEQYF
DNA: TGTGCCACCAGCAGAGATCCTTCAGGGGTCGGCGAGCAGTACTTC
size: NA
length: 15
J: TRBJ2-7
V: TRBV15
D: NA

CDR3: CSARDLRWPGGSYEQYF
DNA: TGCAGTGCTAGAGATCTCCGATGGCCAGGGGGCTCTTACGAGCAGTACTTC
size: few
length: 17
J: TRBJ2-7
V: TRBV20-1
D: TRBD1

CDR3: CASSLDQYEQYF
DNA: TGTGCCAGCAGCTTAGATCAGTACGAGCAGTACTTC
size: NA
length: 12
J: TRBJ2-7
V: TRBV11-2
D: NA

CDR3: CSARDLGFNEKLFF
DNA: TGCAGTGCTAGAGATCTTGGCTTTAATGAAAAACTGTTTTTT
size: few
length: 14
J: TRBJ1-4
V: TRBV20-1
D: NA

CDR3: CASSFLVPIMDDEQFF
DNA: TGTGCCAGCAGCTTCCTAGTCCCCATCATGGACGATGAGCAGTTCTTC
size: NA
length: 16
J: TRBJ2-1
V: TRBV7-3
D: NA

CDR3: CASSQDGTYGYTF
DNA: TGCGCCAGCAGCCAAGATGGGACCTATGGCTACACCTTC
size: many
length: 13
J: TRBJ1-2
V: TRBV4-3
D: NA

CDR3: CASRSLSSYEQYF
DNA: TGTGCCAGCAGATCTCTCTCGTCCTACGAGCAGTACTTC
size: NA
length: 13
J: TRBJ2-7
V: TRBV28
D: NA

CDR3: CSARDWGSGQDPRKAPYEQYF
DNA: TGCAGTGCTAGAGATTGGGGTAGCGGGCAAGACCCCAGAAAAGCTCCCTACGAGCAGTACTTC
size: many
length: 21
J: TRBJ2-7
V: TRBV20-1
D: TRBD2

CDR3: CATSRPGILVNEQFF
DNA: TGTGCCACCAGCAGACCCGGGATCCTAGTCAATGAGCAGTTCTTC
size: NA
length: 15
J: TRBJ2-1
V: TRBV15
D: NA

CDR3: CASSFSLGTEAFF
DNA: TGTGCCAGCAGTTTTAGCCTCGGCACTGAAGCTTTCTTT
size: few
length: 13
J: TRBJ1-1
V: TRBV12-3/TRBV12-4
D: NA

CDR3: CAWSVTGGSTGELFF
DNA: TGTGCCTGGAGTGTGACAGGGGGCTCAACCGGGGAGCTGTTTTTT
size: many
length: 15
J: TRBJ2-2
V: TRBV30
D: TRBD1

CDR3: CASSSSGSYEQYF
DNA: TGTGCCAGCAGCTCGTCAGGTTCCTACGAGCAGTACTTC
size: many
length: 13
J: TRBJ2-7
V: TRBV7-9
D: NA

CDR3: CASSFTGKETQYF
DNA: TGTGCCAGCAGTTTTACAGGAAAAGAGACCCAGTACTTC
size: many
length: 13
J: TRBJ2-5
V: TRBV12-3/TRBV12-4
D: NA

CDR3: CASSGSAGGPDEQFF
DNA: TGTGCCAGCAGTGGATCGGCGGGGGGGCCTGATGAGCAGTTCTTC
size: few
length: 15
J: TRBJ2-1
V: TRBV2
D: TRBD2

CDR3: CASSSLAGEHYNEQFF
DNA: TGCGCCAGCAGCTCCTTAGCGGGAGAGCACTACAATGAGCAGTTCTTC
size: NA
length: 16
J: TRBJ2-1
V: TRBV5-1
D: TRBD2

CDR3: CASSEVNSPSHEQYF
DNA: TGTGCCAGCAGTGAAGTAAATAGCCCGTCCCACGAGCAGTACTTC
size: NA
length: 15
J: TRBJ2-7
V: TRBV13
D: NA

CDR3: CASSLGQGASELYQETQCF
DNA: TGTGCCAGCAGCCTGGGCCAGGGGGCTAGCGAATTGTACCAAGAGACCCAGTGCTTC
size: many
length: 19
J: TRBJ2-5
V: TRBV11-1
D: TRBD1

CDR3: CASTKLGQSLAGELFF
DNA: TGTGCCAGCACTAAACTAGGACAGAGCTTGGCCGGGGAGCTGTTTTTT
size: NA
length: 16
J: TRBJ2-2
V: TRBV28
D: NA

CDR3: CASSLVTNTEAFF
DNA: TGTGCCAGCAGTTTAGTTACCAACACTGAAGCTTTCTTT
size: many
length: 13
J: TRBJ1-1
V: TRBV12-3/TRBV12-4
D: NA

CDR3: CASSTTGQGSYEQYF
DNA: TGTGCCAGCAGCACGACGGGACAGGGCTCTTACGAGCAGTACTTC
size: medium-sized
length: 15
J: TRBJ2-7
V: TRBV12-3/TRBV12-4
D: TRBD1

CDR3: CASSLLGSTDTQYF
DNA: TGTGCCAGCAGTTTATTGGGATCCACAGATACGCAGTATTTT
size: many
length: 14
J: TRBJ2-3
V: TRBV28
D: NA

CDR3: CASSHPASGSGNEQFF
DNA: TGTGCCAGCAGCCACCCCGCTAGCGGGAGTGGCAATGAGCAGTTCTTC
size: few
length: 16
J: TRBJ2-1
V: TRBV9
D: TRBD2

CDR3: CASSQDGIAGAYYNEQFF
DNA: TGCGCCAGCAGCCAAGACGGGATAGCGGGGGCTTACTACAATGAGCAGTTCTTC
size: few
length: 18
J: TRBJ2-1
V: TRBV4-3
D: TRBD2

CDR3: CASNPLGGAGELFF
DNA: TGTGCCAGCAATCCCCTCGGGGGAGCCGGGGAGCTGTTTTTT
size: NA
length: 14
J: TRBJ2-2
V: TRBV6-2/TRBV6-3
D: NA

CDR3: CASSPPVEGRETQYF
DNA: TGTGCCAGCAGCCCCCCGGTGGAGGGTCGGGAGACCCAGTACTTC
size: NA
length: 15
J: TRBJ2-5
V: TRBV7-9
D: NA

CDR3: CASSFSFTAGELFF
DNA: TGTGCCAGCAGTTTCTCGTTTACCGCCGGGGAGCTGTTTTTT
size: few
length: 14
J: TRBJ2-2
V: TRBV27
D: NA

CDR3: CASSQRDRENTEAFF
DNA: TGTGCCAGCAGCCAAAGGGACAGGGAGAACACTGAAGCTTTCTTT
size: NA
length: 15
J: TRBJ1-1
V: TRBV4-2
D: TRBD1

CDR3: CSAPGLSYEQYF
DNA: TGCAGTGCACCCGGACTATCCTACGAGCAGTACTTC
size: NA
length: 12
J: TRBJ2-7
V: TRBV20-1
D: NA